A selection of T cell receptor beta chains follows, all from one sample in a study of shared clonotypes between healthy human individuals. The table came from immunoSEQ multiplex PCR; TCRdb's copy has only in-frame clones and leaves some out. The repertoire holds roughly 700,000 clones, with 74% as singletons. Input material: memory CD4+ T cells sorted from blood. The receptor source for this set is a woman younger than 45 in good health. CDR3s include the opening cysteine and the closing phenylalanine or tryptophan. Fields, in order: clone size, V gene, J gene, D gene, CDR3 protein, CDR3 DNA. The D gene is left open where the match is weak. Clone size appears in some rows only: once, few, many, or a class for an expanded clone.

>.|TRBV27|TRBJ1-2|.
CASSLRAGPYGYTF
TGTGCCAGCAGTTTACGCGCAGGCCCCTATGGCTACACCTTC
>once|TRBV4-1|TRBJ2-1|TRBD2
CASSPTFSGSSYNEQFF
TGCGCCAGCAGCCCGACGTTTAGCGGGAGCTCCTACAATGAGCAGTTCTTC
>.|TRBV29-1|TRBJ1-1|.
CSTLPNVGAEAFF
TGCAGCACACTCCCGAACGTTGGCGCTGAAGCTTTCTTT
>.|TRBV2|TRBJ2-7|.
CATQRVGVYEQYF
TGTGCCACCCAAAGGGTCGGTGTATACGAGCAGTACTTC
>.|TRBV7-3|TRBJ2-5|.
CASSFRVETQYF
TGTGCCAGCAGCTTTAGGGTAGAGACCCAGTACTTC
>few|TRBV5-4|TRBJ1-4|.
CASSLGAPATNEKLFF
TGTGCCAGCAGCTTGGGGGCACCAGCAACTAATGAAAAACTGTTTTTT
>.|TRBV27|TRBJ2-6|.
CASSSYTTGPFSGANVLTF
TGTGCCAGCAGTTCTTATACGACAGGTCCCTTTTCTGGGGCCAACGTCCTGACTTTC
>.|TRBV29-1|TRBJ1-1|TRBD1
CSVERGQGAPIEAFF
TGCAGCGTTGAAAGGGGGCAGGGGGCTCCTATTGAAGCTTTCTTT
>.|TRBV10-2|TRBJ2-7|TRBD1
CASNTGQDTYEQYF
TGCGCCAGCAACACGGGACAGGACACCTACGAGCAGTACTTC
>.|TRBV6-1|TRBJ1-5|TRBD1
CASSEDRGRHNNQPQHF
TGTGCCAGCAGTGAAGACAGGGGACGGCACAACAATCAGCCCCAGCATTTT
>.|TRBV19|TRBJ1-3|.
CASSPRDVSSGNTIYF
TGTGCCAGTAGTCCCCGGGACGTCAGCTCTGGAAACACCATATATTTT
>.|TRBV5-4|TRBJ1-4|.
CASSLAGNVEKLFF
TGTGCCAGCAGCTTGGCAGGGAACGTTGAAAAACTGTTTTTT
>.|TRBV28|TRBJ2-7|.
CASSLRAQFWIPYEQYF
TGTGCCAGCAGTTTACGGGCCCAGTTTTGGATTCCTTACGAGCAGTACTTC
>.|TRBV4-2|TRBJ2-2|TRBD2
CASGLAGVYTGELFF
TGTGCCAGCGGGCTAGCGGGAGTCTACACCGGGGAGCTGTTTTTT
>.|TRBV2|TRBJ2-7|.
CASTSLTSLHEQYF
TGTGCCAGCACCTCCCTGACTAGTCTACACGAGCAGTACTTC
>once|TRBV11-2|TRBJ2-7|.
CASSFAGTNYEQYF
TGTGCCAGCAGCTTCGCCGGGACAAACTACGAGCAGTACTTC
>.|TRBV4-2|TRBJ2-1|TRBD1
CASSPRDRGSYNEQFF
TGTGCCAGCAGCCCCCGGGACAGGGGGTCTTACAATGAGCAGTTCTTC
>.|TRBV25-1|TRBJ2-1|TRBD2
CASSPTSALGEQFF
TGTGCCAGCAGTCCCACTAGCGCCCTCGGGGAGCAGTTCTTC
>few|TRBV29-1|TRBJ1-2|.
CSVEVSDNYGYTF
TGCAGCGTTGAGGTATCAGATAACTATGGCTACACCTTC
>.|TRBV13|TRBJ1-5|.
CASSLGHMESQHF
TGTGCCAGCAGCTTAGGGCATATGGAGTCCCAGCATTTT
>once|TRBV5-1|TRBJ2-1|TRBD2
CASSSSSGSYNEQFF
TGCGCCAGCAGCTCTTCTAGCGGTTCCTACAATGAGCAGTTCTTC
>.|TRBV28|TRBJ2-7|.
CASVRGPKNYEQYF
TGTGCCAGCGTCCGGGGTCCCAAAAACTACGAGCAGTACTTC
>.|TRBV6-6|TRBJ1-4|.
CASSSGQSAANEKLFF
TGTGCCAGCAGTTCCGGTCAATCGGCGGCTAATGAAAAACTGTTTTTT
>.|TRBV9|TRBJ1-2|TRBD1
CASSTTGAGNGYTF
TGTGCCAGCAGCACAACAGGGGCAGGCAATGGCTACACCTTC
>few|TRBV7-9|TRBJ2-2|.
CASSLMNTGELFF
TGTGCCAGCAGCCTCATGAACACCGGGGAGCTGTTTTTT
>.|TRBV29-1|TRBJ2-1|TRBD2
CSVTGGASYNEQFF
TGCAGCGTGACGGGGGGAGCCTCCTACAATGAGCAGTTCTTC
>once|TRBV20-1|TRBJ1-1|.
CSARDTKGAFF
TGCAGTGCTAGAGATACTAAAGGGGCTTTCTTT
>.|TRBV7-2|TRBJ2-5|.
CASSLSGPQETQYF
TGTGCCAGCAGCTTATCTGGACCCCAAGAGACCCAGTACTTC
>.|TRBV6-1|TRBJ1-2|.
CASRPDGNYGYTF
TGTGCCAGCAGACCCGACGGAAACTATGGCTACACCTTC
>.|TRBV30|TRBJ1-4|TRBD1
CACNRGTESTNEKLFF
TGTGCCTGCAACAGGGGAACTGAATCAACTAATGAAAAACTGTTTTTT
>few|TRBV7-9|TRBJ2-1|.
CASSPSHEQFF
TGTGCCAGCAGCCCCTCCCATGAGCAGTTCTTC
>.|TRBV6-6|TRBJ1-2|.
CASRGTENYGYTF
TGTGCCAGCAGAGGCACTGAGAACTATGGCTACACCTTC
>.|TRBV29-1|TRBJ2-3|TRBD2
CSVDNGRIADTQYF
TGCAGCGTTGATAACGGGAGGATCGCAGATACGCAGTATTTT
>.|TRBV7-9|TRBJ2-3|.
CASSLYRGNTDTQYF
TGTGCCAGCAGCTTATATCGCGGAAACACAGATACGCAGTATTTT
>.|TRBV28|TRBJ2-1|TRBD2
CATTSAYNEQFF
TGTGCCACAACTAGCGCCTACAATGAGCAGTTCTTC
>.|TRBV2|TRBJ2-1|TRBD2
CASSEASGRGEQFF
TGTGCCAGCAGTGAAGCTAGCGGGAGGGGTGAGCAGTTCTTC
>.|TRBV7-6|TRBJ2-7|.
CASSSRTTSGEQYF
TGTGCCAGCAGCTCAAGGACTACATCGGGGGAGCAGTACTTC
>.|TRBV29-1|TRBJ1-2|.
CSVELDYTNYGYTF
TGCAGCGTTGAATTGGACTACACTAACTATGGCTACACCTTC
>few|TRBV6-5|TRBJ2-1|.
CASSSQRGNEQFF
TGTGCCAGCAGTTCCCAGAGGGGCAATGAGCAGTTCTTC
>.|TRBV28|TRBJ2-1|.
CASSLTDFYNEQFF
TGTGCCAGCAGCCTAACGGACTTCTACAATGAGCAGTTCTTC
>few|TRBV18|TRBJ2-7|TRBD2
CASSLYGRFDEQYF
TGTGCCAGCTCACTTTACGGGAGGTTCGACGAGCAGTACTTC
>.|TRBV27|TRBJ2-5|TRBD2
CASSLSTGGETQYF
TGTGCCAGCAGTTTATCGACGGGAGGAGAGACCCAGTACTTC
>.|TRBV5-1|TRBJ2-7|.
CASSLGQASYEQYF
TGCGCCAGCAGCTTGGGGCAGGCGTCCTACGAGCAGTACTTC
>.|TRBV14|TRBJ2-5|.
CASSQWRETQYF
TGTGCCAGCAGCCAATGGAGGGAGACCCAGTACTTC
>.|TRBV27|TRBJ2-2|.
CASSWQGITGELFF
TGTGCCAGCAGTTGGCAGGGTATCACCGGGGAGCTGTTTTTT
>.|TRBV30|TRBJ2-1|TRBD1
CAWSPLGTGGSYNEQFF
TGTGCCTGGAGTCCGTTAGGGACAGGGGGCTCCTACAATGAGCAGTTCTTC
>.|TRBV30|TRBJ2-1|.
CAGASGYNEQFF
TGTGCCGGAGCCTCTGGATACAATGAGCAGTTCTTC
>.|TRBV5-1|TRBJ2-5|.
CASSLTGRNQETQYF
TGCGCCAGCAGCTTAACGGGACGGAACCAAGAGACCCAGTACTTC
>.|TRBV7-9|TRBJ2-7|TRBD1
CASSRTGGPTYEQYF
TGTGCCAGCAGCAGAACAGGGGGCCCCACCTACGAGCAGTACTTC
>.|TRBV28|TRBJ2-1|.
CASSFGQGTVEDEQFF
TGTGCCAGCAGTTTTGGCCAGGGTACCGTAGAGGATGAGCAGTTCTTC
>.|TRBV4-1|TRBJ2-7|TRBD2
CASSPQAGGTYEQYF
TGCGCCAGCAGCCCCCAGGCGGGAGGCACCTACGAGCAGTACTTC
>.|TRBV9|TRBJ2-1|.
CASSVARGYNEQFF
TGTGCCAGCAGCGTAGCTCGGGGCTACAATGAGCAGTTCTTC
>.|TRBV19|TRBJ2-3|.
CASSMVTSYTDTQYF
TGTGCCAGTAGTATGGTCACCTCTTACACAGATACGCAGTATTTT
>.|TRBV5-1|TRBJ2-5|TRBD2
CASSPQRTSGTLGYF
TGCGCCAGCAGTCCTCAGCGGACTAGCGGAACCCTCGGGTACTTC
>.|TRBV19|TRBJ2-1|TRBD1
CASSIEQGAYNEQFF
TGTGCCAGTAGTATCGAGCAGGGGGCCTACAATGAGCAGTTCTTC
>.|TRBV5-1|TRBJ1-1|TRBD1
CASSTGQGAYAFF
TGCGCCAGCAGCACCGGACAGGGTGCTTACGCTTTCTTT